Given below is one T cell receptor beta chain in context. The sample is drawn from a study of blood T cell repertoires in COVID-19. The germline V gene has CDR1 SGHRS and CDR2 YFSETQ. J gave up 11 bases and V 4 bases, and 16 bases lay outside the gene matches. CDR3 length: 16 amino acids. Assay used: immunoSEQ multiplex PCR; TCRdb lists only in-frame clones, some missing. The sample records roughly 400,000 clones, around nine tenths being singletons. V is TRBV5-1 and J is TRBJ2-1; the match to TRBD1 covers 9 bases. Input material: PBMCs or T cells enriched from blood (not recorded which). The receptor was isolated from a woman in her 50s who had recovered from COVID-19. CDR3 in amino acids: CASSPVTGGGGVQQFF. The CDR3 DNA is TGCGCCAGCAGCCCGGTGACAGGGGGTGGTGGGGTGCAGCAGTTCTTC.